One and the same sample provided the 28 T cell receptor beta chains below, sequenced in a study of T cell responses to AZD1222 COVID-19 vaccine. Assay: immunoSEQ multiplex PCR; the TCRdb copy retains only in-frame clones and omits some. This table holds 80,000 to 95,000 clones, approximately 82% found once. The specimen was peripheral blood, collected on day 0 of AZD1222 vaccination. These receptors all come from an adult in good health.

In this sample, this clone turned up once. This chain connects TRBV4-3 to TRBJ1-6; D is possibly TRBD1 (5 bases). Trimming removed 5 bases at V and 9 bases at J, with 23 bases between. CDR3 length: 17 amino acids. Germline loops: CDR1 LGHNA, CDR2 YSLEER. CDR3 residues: CASSTQGGAAGISPLHF. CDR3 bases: TGCGCCAGCAGCACCCAGGGAGGGGCCGCGGGCATTTCACCCCTCCACTTT.

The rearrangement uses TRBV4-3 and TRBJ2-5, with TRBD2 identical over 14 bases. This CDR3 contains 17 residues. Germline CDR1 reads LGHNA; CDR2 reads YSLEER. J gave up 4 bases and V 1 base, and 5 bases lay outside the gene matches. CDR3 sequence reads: CASSQALGLAGAETQYF. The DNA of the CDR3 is TGCGCCAGCAGCCAAGCCCTGGGACTAGCGGGAGCAGAGACCCAGTACTTC.

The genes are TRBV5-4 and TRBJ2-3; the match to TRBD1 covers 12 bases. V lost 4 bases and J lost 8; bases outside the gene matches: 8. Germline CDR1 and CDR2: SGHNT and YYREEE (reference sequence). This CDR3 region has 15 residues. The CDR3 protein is CASSGGTGGHGTQYF. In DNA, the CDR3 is TGTGCCAGCAGCGGGGGGACAGGGGGCCACGGTACGCAGTATTTT.

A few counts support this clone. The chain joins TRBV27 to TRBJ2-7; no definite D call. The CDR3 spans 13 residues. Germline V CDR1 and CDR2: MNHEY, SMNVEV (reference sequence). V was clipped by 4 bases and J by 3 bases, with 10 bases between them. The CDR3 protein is CASSSPSLYEQYF. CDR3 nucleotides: TGTGCCAGCAGTTCCCCAAGCCTCTACGAGCAGTACTTC.

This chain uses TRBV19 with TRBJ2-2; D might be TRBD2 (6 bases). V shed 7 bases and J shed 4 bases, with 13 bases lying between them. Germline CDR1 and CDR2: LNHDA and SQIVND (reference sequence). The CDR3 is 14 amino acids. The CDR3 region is CASTLVGGTGELFF. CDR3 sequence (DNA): TGTGCCAGTACCCTAGTGGGGGGCACCGGGGAGCTGTTTTTT.

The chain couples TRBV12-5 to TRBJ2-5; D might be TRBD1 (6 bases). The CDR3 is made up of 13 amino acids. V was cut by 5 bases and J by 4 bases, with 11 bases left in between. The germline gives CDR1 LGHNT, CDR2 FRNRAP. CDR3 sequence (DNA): TGTGCTAGTGGTCTACAGGGCGGAGAGACCCAGTACTTC. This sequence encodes CASGLQGGETQYF.

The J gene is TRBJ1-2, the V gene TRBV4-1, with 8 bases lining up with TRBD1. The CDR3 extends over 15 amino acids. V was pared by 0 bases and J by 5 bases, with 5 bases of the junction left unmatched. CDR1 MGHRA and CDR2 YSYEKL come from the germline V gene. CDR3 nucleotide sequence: TGCGCCAGCAGCCAAGATGGGGACAGGAAGTATGGCTACACCTTC. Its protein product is CASSQDGDRKYGYTF.

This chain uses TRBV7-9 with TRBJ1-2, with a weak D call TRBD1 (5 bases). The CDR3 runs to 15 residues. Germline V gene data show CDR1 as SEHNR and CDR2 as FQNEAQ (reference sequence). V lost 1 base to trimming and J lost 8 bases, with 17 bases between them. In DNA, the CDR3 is TGTGCCAGCAGCTTAGTTGCAGGAGGGGCGGGAGGCTACACCTTC. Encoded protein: CASSLVAGGAGGYTF. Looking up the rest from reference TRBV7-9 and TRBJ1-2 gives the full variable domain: DTGVSQNPRHKITKRGQNVTFRCDPISEHNRLYWYRQTLGQGPEFLTYFQNEAQLEKSRLLSDRFSAERPKGSFSTLEIQRTEQGDSAMYLCASSLVAGGAGGYTFGSGTRLTVV.

The CDR3 sequence is CASSQQVQETQYF. The CDR3 coding sequence is TGTGCCAGCAGCCAACAGGTACAAGAGACCCAGTACTTC. V gene TRBV3-1 (or the pseudogene TRBV3-2) combines with J gene TRBJ2-5; unclear D gene. This CDR3 region has 13 residues. The V gene lost 2 bases and the J gene lost 2 bases, with 6 bases spanning the gap. CDR1 is LGHDT, CDR2 YNNKEL, per germline (reference sequence).

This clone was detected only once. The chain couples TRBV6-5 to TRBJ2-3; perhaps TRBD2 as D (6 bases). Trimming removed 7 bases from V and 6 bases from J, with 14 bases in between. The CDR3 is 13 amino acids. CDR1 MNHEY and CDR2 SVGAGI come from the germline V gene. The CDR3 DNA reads TGTGCCAGCACCGGCATGGGGAGGGATACGCAGTATTTT. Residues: CASTGMGRDTQYF.

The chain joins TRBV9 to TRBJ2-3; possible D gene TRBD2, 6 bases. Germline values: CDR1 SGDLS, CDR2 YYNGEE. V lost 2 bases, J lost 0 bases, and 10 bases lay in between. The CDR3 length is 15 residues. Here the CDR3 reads CASSVGGHSTDTQYF. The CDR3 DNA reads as TGTGCCAGCAGCGTCGGGGGTCATAGCACAGATACGCAGTATTTT.

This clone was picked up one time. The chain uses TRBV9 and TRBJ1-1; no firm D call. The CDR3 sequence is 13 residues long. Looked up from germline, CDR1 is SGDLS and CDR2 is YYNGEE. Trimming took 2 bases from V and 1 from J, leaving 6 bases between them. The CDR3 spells CASSVRENTEAFF. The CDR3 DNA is TGTGCCAGCAGCGTGAGAGAGAACACTGAAGCTTTCTTT. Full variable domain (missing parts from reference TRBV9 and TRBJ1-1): DSGVTQTPKHLITATGQRVTLRCSPRSGDLSVYWYQQSLDQGLQFLIQYYNGEERAKGNILERFSAQQFPDLHSELNLSSLELGDSALYFCASSVRENTEAFFGQGTRLTVV.

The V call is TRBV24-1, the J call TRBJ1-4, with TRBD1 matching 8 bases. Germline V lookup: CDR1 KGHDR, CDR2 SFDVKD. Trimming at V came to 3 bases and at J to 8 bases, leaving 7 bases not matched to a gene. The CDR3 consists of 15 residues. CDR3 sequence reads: CATSDPGQGKEKLFF. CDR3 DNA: TGTGCCACCAGTGATCCAGGACAGGGCAAGGAAAAACTGTTTTTT.

The CDR3 DNA sequence: TGTGCCAGCAGCTTAGATCGGACAGCTTATGGCTACACCTTC. It yields the protein CASSLDRTAYGYTF. The V and J genes are TRBV7-9 and TRBJ1-2; TRBD1 is a possible D gene (6 bases). CDR3 length equals 14 residues. CDR1 SEHNR and CDR2 FQNEAQ come from the germline V gene (reference sequence). Trimming cost V 1 base and J 5 bases, with 11 bases left between them.

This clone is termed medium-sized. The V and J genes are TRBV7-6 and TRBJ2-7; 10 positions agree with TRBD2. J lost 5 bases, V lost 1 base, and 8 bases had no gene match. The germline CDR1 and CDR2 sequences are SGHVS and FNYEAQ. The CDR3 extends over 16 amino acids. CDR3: CASSLVASGSSHEQYF. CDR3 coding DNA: TGTGCCAGCAGCTTAGTTGCTAGCGGGAGTTCTCACGAGCAGTACTTC. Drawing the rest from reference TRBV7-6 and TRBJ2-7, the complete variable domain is GAGVSQSPRYKVTKRGQDVALRCDPISGHVSLYWYRQALGQGPEFLTYFNYEAQQDKSGLPNDRFSAERPEGSISTLTIQRTEQRDSAMYRCASSLVASGSSHEQYFGPGTRLTVT.

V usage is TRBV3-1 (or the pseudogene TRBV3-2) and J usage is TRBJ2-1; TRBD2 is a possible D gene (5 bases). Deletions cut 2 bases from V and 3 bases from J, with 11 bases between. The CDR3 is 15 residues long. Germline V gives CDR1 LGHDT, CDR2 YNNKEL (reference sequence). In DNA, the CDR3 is TGTGCCAGCAGCCAAACAGCGGAAAGCTACAATGAGCAGTTCTTC. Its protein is CASSQTAESYNEQFF.

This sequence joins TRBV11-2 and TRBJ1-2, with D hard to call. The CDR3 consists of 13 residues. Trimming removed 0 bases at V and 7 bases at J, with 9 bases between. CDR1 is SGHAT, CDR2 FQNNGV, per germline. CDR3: CASSLDLDFGYTF. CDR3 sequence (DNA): TGTGCCAGCAGCTTAGATCTTGATTTTGGCTACACCTTC.

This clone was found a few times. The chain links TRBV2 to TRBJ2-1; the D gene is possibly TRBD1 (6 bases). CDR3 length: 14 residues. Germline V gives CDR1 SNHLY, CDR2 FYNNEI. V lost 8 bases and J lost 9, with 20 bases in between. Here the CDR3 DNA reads TGTGCCAGCTCCGGGACATCGGCAAGAAGTGAGCAGTTCTTC. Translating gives CASSGTSARSEQFF. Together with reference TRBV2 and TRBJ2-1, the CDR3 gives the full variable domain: EPEVTQTPSHQVTQMGQEVILRCVPISNHLYFYWYRQILGQKVEFLVSFYNNEISEKSEIFDDQFSVERPDGSNFTLKIRSTKLEDSAMYFCASSGTSARSEQFFGPGTRLTVL.

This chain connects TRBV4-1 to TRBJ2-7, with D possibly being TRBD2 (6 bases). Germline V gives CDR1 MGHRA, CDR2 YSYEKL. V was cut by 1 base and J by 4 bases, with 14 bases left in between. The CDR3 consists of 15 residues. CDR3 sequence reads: CASSQVVGTGYEQYF. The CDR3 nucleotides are TGCGCCAGCAGCCAAGTAGTAGGGACTGGTTACGAGCAGTACTTC.

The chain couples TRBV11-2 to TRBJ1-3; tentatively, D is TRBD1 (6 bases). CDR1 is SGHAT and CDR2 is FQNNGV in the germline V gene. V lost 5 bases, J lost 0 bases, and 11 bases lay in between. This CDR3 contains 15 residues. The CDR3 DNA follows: TGTGCCAGCAGCCTACTACAGGGCTCTGGAAACACCATATATTTT. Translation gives CASSLLQGSGNTIYF.

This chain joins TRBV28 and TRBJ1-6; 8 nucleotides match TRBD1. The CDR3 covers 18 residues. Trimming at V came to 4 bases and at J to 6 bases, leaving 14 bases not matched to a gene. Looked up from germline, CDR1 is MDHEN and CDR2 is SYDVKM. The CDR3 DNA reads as TGTGCCAGCAGTTCCCTCAAAACCAGGGGGCGCGTTAATTCACCCCTCCACTTT. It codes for CASSSLKTRGRVNSPLHF.

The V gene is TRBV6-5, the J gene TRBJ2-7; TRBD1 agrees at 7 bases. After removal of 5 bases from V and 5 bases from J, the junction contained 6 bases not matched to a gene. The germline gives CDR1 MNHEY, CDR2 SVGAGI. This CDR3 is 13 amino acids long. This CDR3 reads CASSRQGGNEQYF. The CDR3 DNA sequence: TGTGCCAGCAGTCGACAGGGTGGCAACGAGCAGTACTTC.

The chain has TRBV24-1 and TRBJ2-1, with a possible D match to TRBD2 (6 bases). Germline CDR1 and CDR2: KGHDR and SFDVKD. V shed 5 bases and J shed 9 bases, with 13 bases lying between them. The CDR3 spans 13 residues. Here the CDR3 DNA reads TGTGCCACCAGTGTTTTAGCGGTTGGTGAGCAGTTCTTC. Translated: CATSVLAVGEQFF.

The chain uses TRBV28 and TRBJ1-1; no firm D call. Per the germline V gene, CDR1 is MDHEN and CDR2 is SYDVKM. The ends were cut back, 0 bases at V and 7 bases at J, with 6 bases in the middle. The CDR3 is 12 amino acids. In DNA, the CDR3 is TGTGCCAGCAGTTTATGGTCGAGTGAAGCTTTCTTT. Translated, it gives CASSLWSSEAFF.

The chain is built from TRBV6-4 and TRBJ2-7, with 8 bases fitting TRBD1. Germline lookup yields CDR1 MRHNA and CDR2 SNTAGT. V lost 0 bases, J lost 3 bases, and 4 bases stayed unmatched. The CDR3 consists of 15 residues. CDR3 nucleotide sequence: TGTGCCAGCAGTGACTCGGGACAGGTAAACTACGAGCAGTACTTC. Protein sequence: CASSDSGQVNYEQYF.

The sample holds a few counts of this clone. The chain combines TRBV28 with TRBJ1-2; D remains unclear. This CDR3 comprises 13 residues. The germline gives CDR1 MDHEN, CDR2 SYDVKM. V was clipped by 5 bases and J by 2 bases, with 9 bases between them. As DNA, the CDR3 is TGTGCCAGCAGTCCTGGCGGCAACTATGGCTACACCTTC. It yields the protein CASSPGGNYGYTF.

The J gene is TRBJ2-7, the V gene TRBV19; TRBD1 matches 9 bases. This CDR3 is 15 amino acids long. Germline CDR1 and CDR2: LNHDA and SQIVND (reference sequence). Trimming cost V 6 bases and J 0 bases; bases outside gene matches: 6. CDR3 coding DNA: TGTGCCAGTAGCCAGGGACAGGGAGGCTCCTACGAGCAGTACTTC. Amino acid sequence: CASSQGQGGSYEQYF. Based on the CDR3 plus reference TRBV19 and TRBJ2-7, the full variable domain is DGGITQSPKYLFRKEGQNVTLSCEQNLNHDAMYWYRQDPGQGLRLIYYSQIVNDFQKGDIAEGYSVSREKKESFPLTVTSAQKNPTAFYLCASSQGQGGSYEQYFGPGTRLTVT.

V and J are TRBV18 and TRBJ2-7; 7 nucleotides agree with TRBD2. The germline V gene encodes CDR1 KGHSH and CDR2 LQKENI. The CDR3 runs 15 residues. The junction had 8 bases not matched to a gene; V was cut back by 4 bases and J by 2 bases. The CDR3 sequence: CASSREGGWAYEQYF. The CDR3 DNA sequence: TGTGCCAGCTCACGGGAGGGAGGATGGGCCTACGAGCAGTACTTC.